The 27 T cell receptor beta chains given below trace back to one sample, sequenced in a study of blood T cell repertoires in COVID-19. Using immunoSEQ multiplex PCR, the repertoire was profiled, and TCRdb retains in-frame clones only, with some absent. The repertoire holds roughly 400,000 clones, with nearly 90% as singletons. Sequenced: PBMCs or T cells enriched from blood (not recorded which). These receptors were collected from a woman in her thirties or forties with acute COVID-19.

The chain has TRBV10-3 and TRBJ2-3; TRBD2 matches at 7 bases. CDR1 is ENHRY, CDR2 SYGVKD, per germline. The length of the CDR3 is 15 residues. Trimming cost V 1 base and J 2 bases; bases outside gene matches: 3. The CDR3 nucleotides are TGTGCCATCAGTGAGTTTGGGGGGGACACAGATACGCAGTATTTT. Its protein product is CAISEFGGDTDTQYF.

J is TRBJ1-1 and V is TRBV19, with D possibly TRBD1 on 6 matching bases. Germline V CDR1 and CDR2: LNHDA, SQIVND (reference sequence). The CDR3 covers 13 residues. V shed 8 bases and J shed 3 bases, with 13 bases lying between them. The CDR3 bases are TGTGCCAGTTCTTTGGGGGCACACACTGAAGCTTTCTTT. Translation: CASSLGAHTEAFF. The whole variable domain, remainder taken from reference TRBV19 and TRBJ1-1, is DGGITQSPKYLFRKEGQNVTLSCEQNLNHDAMYWYRQDPGQGLRLIYYSQIVNDFQKGDIAEGYSVSREKKESFPLTVTSAQKNPTAFYLCASSLGAHTEAFFGQGTRLTVV.

The chain joins TRBV5-5 to TRBJ2-1; 8 positions match TRBD2. With 6 bases clipped from V and 8 bases from J, the junction kept 16 bases outside the gene matches. The germline gives CDR1 SGHKS, CDR2 YYEKEE (reference sequence). This CDR3 comprises 16 residues. The CDR3 loop is CASNPHGGGFIHEQFF. DNA of the CDR3: TGTGCCAGCAACCCCCACGGCGGGGGGTTCATCCATGAGCAGTTCTTC.

This clone was seen a single time. The chain is built from TRBV6-1 and TRBJ1-1; D is unresolved. This CDR3 comprises 16 residues. Trimming left V 2 bases short and J 0 bases short, with 13 bases between. Germline loops: CDR1 MNHNS, CDR2 SASEGT. DNA of the CDR3: TGTGCCAGCAGTGAACTCGGGTGGAAGGTGAACACTGAAGCTTTCTTT. It codes for CASSELGWKVNTEAFF.

The chain uses TRBV5-1 and TRBJ2-6, with TRBD2 matching over 7 bases. The CDR3 runs to 16 residues. From germline, CDR1 is SGHRS and CDR2 YFSETQ. J was trimmed by 1 base and V by 0 bases; bases with no gene match: 1. CDR3 bases: TGCGCCAGCAGCTTGGGAGCGGGGTCTGGGGCCAACGTCCTGACTTTC. Its translation is CASSLGAGSGANVLTF.

Only one count was recorded for this clone. V gene TRBV3-1 (or the pseudogene TRBV3-2) combines with J gene TRBJ2-3; 10 nucleotides agree with TRBD1. The germline V gene encodes CDR1 LGHDT and CDR2 YNNKEL (reference sequence). The CDR3 has 14 amino acids. V was pared by 3 bases and J by 7 bases, with 4 bases of the junction left unmatched. The CDR3 DNA is TGTGCCAGCAGCCATGGGGACAGGGGTAATACGCAGTATTTT. Residues: CASSHGDRGNTQYF.

This rearrangement joins TRBV7-8 to TRBJ1-3; TRBD1 matches 8 bases. With 7 bases clipped from V and 3 bases from J, the junction kept 11 bases outside the gene matches. The CDR3 runs to 16 residues. Germline V CDR1 and CDR2: SGHVS, FQNEAQ. CDR3 residues: CASIKGQGAVGNTIYF. The CDR3 DNA reads TGTGCCAGCATAAAAGGGCAGGGGGCTGTTGGAAACACCATATATTTT.

The chain joins TRBV9 to TRBJ2-7, with 7 bases identical to TRBD1. The CDR3 loop spans 13 amino acids. Trimming removed 3 bases from V and 6 bases from J; junction bases left unmatched: 6. Germline V gene data show CDR1 as SGDLS and CDR2 as YYNGEE. The CDR3 region is CASSAIRDSEQYF. The CDR3 DNA is TGTGCCAGCAGCGCTATCCGGGACAGCGAGCAGTACTTC.

The chain joins TRBV4-1 to TRBJ2-7, with 9 bases identical to TRBD1. The CDR3 covers 15 residues. V gave up 0 bases and J gave up 4 bases; unmatched junction bases: 4. Germline V lookup: CDR1 MGHRA, CDR2 YSYEKL. The CDR3 coding sequence is TGCGCCAGCAGCCAAGAATGGGACAGGGCGTACGAGCAGTACTTC. Translated, it gives CASSQEWDRAYEQYF.

This sequence joins TRBV6-5 and TRBJ1-6, with D hard to call. The ends were cut back, 0 bases at V and 2 bases at J, with 5 bases in the middle. The CDR3 totals 15 residues. Germline-derived CDR1 and CDR2 are MNHEY and SVGAGI. CDR3 protein: CASSYSQTYNSPLHF. CDR3 in DNA: TGTGCCAGCAGTTACTCCCAGACCTATAATTCACCCCTCCACTTT.

This chain uses TRBV6-6 with TRBJ1-6; TRBD1 aligns across 10 bases. This CDR3 comprises 16 residues. V lost 5 bases to trimming and J lost 13 bases; unmatched junction nucleotides: 14. Germline-derived CDR1 and CDR2 are MNHNY and SVGAGI (reference sequence). DNA of the CDR3: TGTGCCAGCAGTCGAAATCGACAGGGGGCCCCTGATCCCCTCCACTTT. It specifies CASSRNRQGAPDPLHF.

As concerns this clone: At the DNA level, this CDR3 is encoded by other sequences in the same sample as well. J is TRBJ2-5 and V is TRBV3-1 (or the pseudogene TRBV3-2); TRBD2 matches 9 bases. J was trimmed by 5 bases and V by 3 bases; bases with no gene match: 7. Germline CDR1 reads LGHDT; CDR2 reads YNNKEL (reference sequence). The length of the CDR3 is 15 residues. CDR3 bases: TGTGCCAGCAGCCAGGCTAGCGGGGTGGGGGAGACCCAGTACTTC. It codes for CASSQASGVGETQYF.

The chain has TRBV5-8 and TRBJ1-6, with D possibly TRBD1 on 5 matching bases. V gave up 8 bases and J gave up 9 bases, with 9 bases separating them. The CDR3 contains 11 residues. Germline lookup yields CDR1 SGHTS and CDR2 YDEGEE. The CDR3 reads CASLRGSPLHF. The CDR3 region has the DNA TGTGCCAGTCTTAGGGGTTCACCCCTCCACTTT.

Written as DNA, the CDR3 is TGTGCCAGCACGTCGGGACAGCCAAATGAAAAACTGTTTTTT. Translation: CASTSGQPNEKLFF. The V call is TRBV5-4, the J call TRBJ1-4, with 7 bases matching TRBD1. Trimming cost V 6 bases and J 5 bases; bases outside gene matches: 7. CDR3 length: 14 amino acids. CDR1 is SGHNT, CDR2 YYREEE, per germline (reference sequence). Full variable domain (outside the CDR3, taken from reference TRBV5-4 and TRBJ1-4): ETGVTQSPTHLIKTRGQQVTLRCSSQSGHNTVSWYQQALGQGPQFIFQYYREEENGRGNFPPRFSGLQFPNYSSELNVNALELDDSALYLCASTSGQPNEKLFFGSGTQLSVL.

The chain uses TRBV4-1 and TRBJ1-2, with unresolved D. CDR3 length equals 13 residues. Trimming took 5 bases from V and 8 from J, leaving 15 bases between them. Germline CDR1 MGHRA, CDR2 YSYEKL. The CDR3 nucleotides are TGCGCCAGCAGCAAAAGCCCCCCAATCGGCTACACCTTC. As protein: CASSKSPPIGYTF.

The V call is TRBV30, the J call TRBJ2-7; 8 nucleotides line up with TRBD1. The ends lost 6 bases at V and 3 bases at J; junction bases unmatched: 7. CDR3 length: 13 residues. Looked up from germline, CDR1 is GTSNPN and CDR2 is SVGIG (reference sequence). The CDR3 sequence is CACHLTGVYEQYF. For the CDR3, the DNA is TGTGCCTGCCACCTGACAGGGGTCTACGAGCAGTACTTC.

The V call is TRBV7-9, the J call TRBJ1-2; D gene uncertain. The V gene lost 2 bases and the J gene lost 3 bases, with 7 bases spanning the gap. Germline CDR1 is SEHNR and CDR2 is FQNEAQ (reference sequence). The CDR3 has 13 amino acids. Written as DNA, the CDR3 is TGTGCCAGCAGCTTACACACAGACTATGGCTACACCTTC. Its translation: CASSLHTDYGYTF.

The chain is built from TRBV5-6 and TRBJ1-2, with 8 positions matching TRBD1. The CDR3 sequence is 13 residues long. J gave up 7 bases and V 4 bases, and 6 bases lay outside the gene matches. Germline loops: CDR1 SGHDT, CDR2 YYEEEE. The CDR3 DNA follows: TGTGCCAGCAGCCCTGGGACAGGTCGTGGCTACACCTTC. Residues: CASSPGTGRGYTF.

This clone is a singleton in its sample. The V gene is TRBV9, the J gene TRBJ2-5; possible D gene TRBD1, 5 bases. Germline V gene data show CDR1 as SGDLS and CDR2 as YYNGEE. CDR3 size: 16 residues. V shed 4 bases and J shed 2 bases, with 18 bases lying between them. CDR3 sequence: CASSPQSGRAQETQYF. CDR3 sequence (DNA): TGTGCCAGCAGCCCACAGTCCGGCAGGGCTCAAGAGACCCAGTACTTC.

The chain is built from TRBV6-5 and TRBJ1-2; the D is unclear. This CDR3 comprises 12 residues. Germline lookup yields CDR1 MNHEY and CDR2 SVGAGI. The V gene lost 1 base and the J gene lost 6 bases, with 6 bases spanning the gap. The CDR3: CASSYLGDGYTF. DNA for the CDR3: TGTGCCAGCAGTTACTTGGGAGATGGCTACACCTTC.

V gene TRBV30 combines with J gene TRBJ1-1; D may be TRBD1 (5 bases). This CDR3 region has 13 residues. Deletions cut 2 bases from V and 1 base from J, with 8 bases between. CDR1 GTSNPN and CDR2 SVGIG come from the germline V gene (reference sequence). CDR3 sequence: CAWSHTGNTEAFF. The CDR3, as DNA: TGTGCCTGGAGTCACACAGGGAACACTGAAGCTTTCTTT.

The chain couples TRBV2 to TRBJ1-5, with D maybe TRBD1 (5 bases). Germline CDR1 SNHLY, CDR2 FYNNEI. V lost 11 bases, J lost 4 bases, and 15 bases lay in between. The CDR3 sequence is 13 residues long. DNA for the CDR3: TGTGCCGGACAACTCGGGTGGAATCAGCCCCAGCATTTT. This encodes CAGQLGWNQPQHF.

This chain uses TRBV19 with TRBJ2-1; D gene uncertain. With 7 bases removed from V and 4 bases from J, the gap between germline ends came to 5 bases. Germline V gene data show CDR1 as LNHDA and CDR2 as SQIVND (reference sequence). The CDR3 extends over 11 amino acids. Here the CDR3 DNA reads TGTGCCAGTACGGAGTACAATGAGCAGTTCTTC. This encodes CASTEYNEQFF.

The chain's CDR3 is CASSIEDSVGYTF. The CDR3 DNA follows: TGTGCCAGTAGTATAGAAGACAGCGTCGGCTACACCTTC. V gene TRBV19 combines with J gene TRBJ1-2; tentative D call: TRBD1 (5 bases). The germline V gene has CDR1 LNHDA and CDR2 SQIVND (reference sequence). Trimming took off 0 bases at V and 8 bases at J, with 10 bases between the two ends. The length of the CDR3 is 13 residues. The variable domain in full, completed from reference TRBV19 and TRBJ1-2, reads DGGITQSPKYLFRKEGQNVTLSCEQNLNHDAMYWYRQDPGQGLRLIYYSQIVNDFQKGDIAEGYSVSREKKESFPLTVTSAQKNPTAFYLCASSIEDSVGYTFGSGTRLTVV.

The CDR3 reads CASSEPGRPDVAFF. The CDR3 bases are TGTGCCAGCAGTGAACCCGGGAGGCCGGACGTGGCTTTCTTT. The chain is built from TRBV6-1 and TRBJ1-1; D uncertain. With 2 bases removed from V and 11 bases from J, the gap between germline ends came to 18 bases. The CDR3 contains 14 residues. The germline gives CDR1 MNHNS, CDR2 SASEGT.

The chain's CDR3 is CASTLQGAGYEQYF. DNA for the CDR3: TGTGCCAGCACCCTACAGGGGGCGGGCTACGAGCAGTACTTC. V gene TRBV7-2 combines with J gene TRBJ2-7; 9 bases agree with TRBD1. The CDR3 loop spans 14 amino acids. Germline CDR1 and CDR2: SGHTA and FQGNSA. V lost 7 bases to trimming and J lost 3 bases; unmatched junction nucleotides: 7. Using reference TRBV7-2 and TRBJ2-7 for the parts outside the CDR3, the full variable domain is GAGVSQSPSNKVTEKGKDVELRCDPISGHTALYWYRQSLGQGLEFLIYFQGNSAPDKSGLPSDRFSAERTGGSVSTLTIQRTQQEDSAVYLCASTLQGAGYEQYFGPGTRLTVT.

This clone was recorded once. The V call is TRBV30, the J call TRBJ2-1, with a tentative D call TRBD2 (7 bases). The V gene's germline CDR1 is GTSNPN and CDR2 SVGIG (reference sequence). CDR3 length: 14 residues. Trimming cost V 3 bases and J 6 bases, with 15 bases left between them. Here the CDR3 DNA reads TGTGCCTGGAGGGAAACAGGGAGGGCCAATGAGCAGTTCTTC. This encodes CAWRETGRANEQFF.